One sample yielded the 14 T cell receptor beta chains listed below, sequenced in a study of monozygotic twins with cystic fibrosis. This table comes from immunoSEQ multiplex PCR, and its TCRdb copy is limited to in-frame clones, with some not included. The sample gives some 35,000 clones, over 80% of which show up once; approximately 0.19% is in the top ten. Sequenced sample: blood. These receptors were collected from a boy between 2 and 15 years old with cystic fibrosis.

The chain links TRBV7-9 to TRBJ2-3; 9 bases agree with TRBD1. V lost 4 bases to trimming and J lost 2 bases; unmatched junction nucleotides: 4. Germline V gives CDR1 SEHNR, CDR2 FQNEAQ (reference sequence). This CDR3 has 15 residues. CDR3 DNA: TGTGCCAGCAGCTGGGGGACAGGGCTCACAGATACGCAGTATTTT. It specifies CASSWGTGLTDTQYF.

The CDR3 spells CASSYSGLAAYEQYF. CDR3 in DNA: TGTGCCAGCAGTTACTCGGGACTAGCAGCCTACGAGCAGTACTTC. This chain connects TRBV6-5 to TRBJ2-7; 9 bases line up with TRBD2. CDR3 size: 15 residues. The V and J ends lost 0 bases and 2 bases, in that order; junction bases with no gene match: 2. Germline V gene lookup returns CDR1 MNHEY and CDR2 SVGAGI.

V and J are TRBV11-3 and TRBJ1-1; no definite D call. This CDR3 comprises 14 residues. Trimming left V 0 bases short and J 0 bases short, with 5 bases between. CDR1 is SGHNT and CDR2 is YENEEA in the germline V gene. CDR3 sequence: CASSLDLLNTEAFF. CDR3 in DNA: TGTGCCAGCAGCTTAGATCTCCTGAACACTGAAGCTTTCTTT.

This clone occurred once. The chain joins TRBV5-4 to TRBJ2-5; a weak D match, TRBD1 (6 bases). The CDR3 is 17 residues long. Germline CDR1 SGHNT, CDR2 YYREEE (reference sequence). V lost 4 bases, J lost 2 bases, and 21 bases lay in between. This CDR3 is CASSAEDGQLPQETQYF. The CDR3 DNA reads TGTGCCAGCAGCGCCGAGGACGGACAGCTACCACAAGAGACCCAGTACTTC.

In its sample, this clone was seen once. This chain connects TRBV7-9 to TRBJ1-5; 8 bases agree with TRBD1. CDR3 size: 17 residues. V shed 5 bases and J 0 bases; nucleotides not matched to a gene: 9. Germline CDR1 SEHNR, CDR2 FQNEAQ (reference sequence). The CDR3 sequence: CASSLGQGGSSNQPQHF. DNA for the CDR3: TGTGCCAGCAGCCTCGGACAGGGAGGGAGTAGCAATCAGCCCCAGCATTTT.

The CDR3, as DNA: TGTGCCAGCAGCTTAGTCCGGGGACTCCGATATGGCTACACCTTC. Translating gives CASSLVRGLRYGYTF. V is TRBV7-9 and J is TRBJ1-2; D may be TRBD1 (5 bases). V lost 1 base to trimming and J lost 5 bases, with 14 bases between them. This CDR3 comprises 15 residues. From germline, CDR1 is SEHNR and CDR2 FQNEAQ (reference sequence).

The chain recombines TRBV13 with TRBJ1-2; possible D gene TRBD1, 6 bases. In germline, CDR1 is PRHDT, CDR2 FYEKMQ (reference sequence). The CDR3 extends over 14 amino acids. Trimming took 8 bases from V and 8 from J, leaving 21 bases between them. Written as DNA, the CDR3 is TGTGCCAGCGATCGGATTGGGGGGCGCATAGGCTACACCTTC. It encodes CASDRIGGRIGYTF.

V usage is TRBV6-5 and J usage is TRBJ1-1; 8 bases match TRBD1. This CDR3 has 12 residues. Losses at the gene ends were 6 bases for V and 11 bases for J; bases not matched to a gene: 8. CDR1 MNHEY and CDR2 SVGAGI come from the germline V gene. The CDR3 protein is CASRRQGARAFF. The CDR3 DNA follows: TGTGCCAGCAGACGCCAGGGGGCTCGGGCTTTCTTT.

This clone occurred a few times. This chain links TRBV7-9 with TRBJ1-1; D gene uncertain. Germline lookup yields CDR1 SEHNR and CDR2 FQNEAQ (reference sequence). CDR3 size: 13 residues. V dropped 3 bases and J dropped 6 bases, with 11 bases sitting between them. The DNA of the CDR3 is TGTGCCAGCAGCTTTGTTGGTACTGCTGAAGCTTTCTTT. Translating gives CASSFVGTAEAFF.

This chain links TRBV7-3 with TRBJ1-6, with 9 bases fitting TRBD1. Germline CDR1 SGHTA, CDR2 FQGTGA. This CDR3 has 15 amino acids. V was clipped by 5 bases and J by 10 bases; unmatched bases: 9. CDR3: CASSQGGQGQSPLHF. Written as DNA, the CDR3 is TGTGCCAGCAGCCAAGGGGGACAGGGACAATCACCCCTCCACTTT.

A note on this clone: The sample has other DNA sequences that encode this CDR3 too. The rearrangement uses TRBV5-1 and TRBJ2-1, with D possibly TRBD1 on 6 matching bases. The CDR3 is 14 residues long. Trimming removed 1 base at V and 6 bases at J, with 11 bases between. CDR1 and CDR2 from the germline V gene are SGHRS and YFSETQ. The CDR3 nucleotides read TGCGCCAGCAGCTTGACAGGGTCCGGCAATGAGCAGTTCTTC. Amino acid sequence: CASSLTGSGNEQFF.

The chain recombines TRBV5-1 with TRBJ2-3, with 9 bases lining up with TRBD2. CDR3 length: 17 residues. Germline CDR1 SGHRS, CDR2 YFSETQ. V gave up 1 base and J gave up 5 bases; unmatched junction bases: 11. The CDR3 DNA is TGCGCCAGCAGCTTGTTCCCTGGGCGGGGGGGCAGAGATACGCAGTATTTT. This gives the protein CASSLFPGRGGRDTQYF.

This chain joins TRBV4-1 and TRBJ1-3, with D hard to call. Per the germline V gene, CDR1 is MGHRA and CDR2 is YSYEKL. This CDR3 contains 17 residues. V gave up 1 base and J gave up 3 bases, with 16 bases separating them. This CDR3 is CASSQALLAGGGNTIYF. The CDR3 DNA is TGCGCCAGCAGCCAAGCCCTCCTCGCGGGTGGTGGAAACACCATATATTTT.

This rearrangement joins TRBV9 to TRBJ1-1, with D possibly matching TRBD1 (6 bases). The CDR3 has 15 amino acids. Trimming removed 0 bases from V and 5 bases from J, with 14 bases in between. In germline, CDR1 is SGDLS, CDR2 YYNGEE. This CDR3 reads CASSVEIGGQTEAFF. DNA for the CDR3: TGTGCCAGCAGCGTAGAGATCGGGGGGCAAACTGAAGCTTTCTTT.